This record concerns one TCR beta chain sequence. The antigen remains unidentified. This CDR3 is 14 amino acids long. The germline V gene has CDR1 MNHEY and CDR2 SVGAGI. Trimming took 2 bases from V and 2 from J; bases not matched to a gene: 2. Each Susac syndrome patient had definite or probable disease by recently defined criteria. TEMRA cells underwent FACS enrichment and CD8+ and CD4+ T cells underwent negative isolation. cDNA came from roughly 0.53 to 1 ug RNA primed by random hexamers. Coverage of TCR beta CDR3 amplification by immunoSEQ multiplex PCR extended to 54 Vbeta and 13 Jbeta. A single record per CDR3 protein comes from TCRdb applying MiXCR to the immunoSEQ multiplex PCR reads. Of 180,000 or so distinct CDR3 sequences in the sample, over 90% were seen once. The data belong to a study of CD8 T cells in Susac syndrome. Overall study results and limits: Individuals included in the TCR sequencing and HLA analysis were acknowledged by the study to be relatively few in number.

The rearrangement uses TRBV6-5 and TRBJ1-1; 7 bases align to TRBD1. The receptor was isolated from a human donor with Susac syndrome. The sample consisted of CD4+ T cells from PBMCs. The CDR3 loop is CASSYRTGNTEAFF. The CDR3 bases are TGTGCCAGCAGTTACCGGACAGGTAACACTGAAGCTTTCTTT.